This T cell receptor beta chain derives from a study of CD8+ T cells in alopecia areata (dated by TCRdb to the late 2010s). Regarding the complete study: The study used high-throughput TCRbeta sequencing to examine T cell clonal expansion in alopecia areata, in both the C3H/HeJ mouse model and human patients. Human TCRbeta sequencing covered scalp tissue and sorted CD4+ and CD8+ peripheral blood T cells from patchy and totalis/universalis alopecia areata patients and healthy controls. Clonality in the scalp was compared among normal scalp (n=4), patchy alopecia areata scalp (n=8), and alopecia totalis/universalis scalp (n=8). RNA was obtained with the PAXgene miRNA kit for fixed scalp, the miRNeasy kit for PBMCs, and the RNeasy kit for mouse skin. TCRbeta CDR3 regions were amplified by immunoSEQ multiplex PCR with 35 Vbeta forward and 13 Jbeta reverse primers.

This clone was detected only a few times. The clone's antigen remains unknown. No much larger clone is present one base from it, and per-base qualities are unavailable. PBMCs were isolated by density centrifugation and stained for CD3, CD4 and CD8, and CD4+ and CD8+ T cells were sorted on a FACSAria. Scalp biopsies and blood samples were provided by unaffected controls. Overall study outcomes, separate from this receptor: TCR sequences shared between patients were less clear than in mice, possibly partly because of HLA diversity in the patient population. Resident alphabeta T cells in normal human skin are also sequenced, complicating scalp TCR repertoire analysis, unlike mouse skin dominated by gammadelta T cells. Lesional scalp, especially in alopecia totalis/universalis, showed higher clonality and more expanded CD8+ clones than normal scalp, suggesting antigenic drive.

The library was generated by the immunoSEQ multiplex PCR assay. RNA was extracted from all samples and reverse transcribed into cDNA, which served as template for TCR sequencing. SuperScript III was used to make first-strand cDNA, primed with a 2:1 mix of oligo-dT and random hexamers. A synthetic immune receptor repertoire was used to gauge amplification bias, and whatever bias remained was removed computationally. As for how the authors treated the data: Raw reads were preprocessed for error removal, and CDR3 was defined according to IMGT conventions as running from the conserved cysteine to phenylalanine. Clonality was calculated as 1 minus Shannon entropy normalized by log2 of the number of productive unique TCRs. Whether scalp clones were CD4 or CD8 was inferred by matching scalp TCRbeta sequences against CD4 and CD8 repertoires sorted from blood. The source is immuneACCESS, and TCRdb retained only in-frame sequences with V and J called. Part of the clones is not carried over; for the studies checked, unresolved V genes explain less than half of this, and the remainder is unexplained. Clonal size and the V and J genes are those of that table, whereas D and trimming came from the DNA. The sample profile shows over 90,000 clones; about 60% of them were found once. Around 8.8% of the sample is held by the ten biggest clonotypes.

For CDR1 and CDR2, the germline V gene lists MNHEY and SVGAGI. Trimming at the junction amounts to 2 bases on V and 8 bases on J, and the germline ends lie 15 bases apart. Counted from cysteine to phenylalanine, this CDR3 has 15 amino acids. CDR3 DNA only is kept here, 45 bases in frame from base 1. The sequenced sample consisted of CD4+ T cells sorted from blood. In this chain, TRBV6-5 is recombined with TRBJ1-4; the D gene is perhaps TRBD1, on 5 matching bases. This receptor was taken from a human donor in good health. The CDR3 loop reads CASSYVGGLNEKLFF. The sequence in DNA is TGTGCCAGCAGTTACGTCGGGGGTTTAAACGAAAAACTGTTTTTT.